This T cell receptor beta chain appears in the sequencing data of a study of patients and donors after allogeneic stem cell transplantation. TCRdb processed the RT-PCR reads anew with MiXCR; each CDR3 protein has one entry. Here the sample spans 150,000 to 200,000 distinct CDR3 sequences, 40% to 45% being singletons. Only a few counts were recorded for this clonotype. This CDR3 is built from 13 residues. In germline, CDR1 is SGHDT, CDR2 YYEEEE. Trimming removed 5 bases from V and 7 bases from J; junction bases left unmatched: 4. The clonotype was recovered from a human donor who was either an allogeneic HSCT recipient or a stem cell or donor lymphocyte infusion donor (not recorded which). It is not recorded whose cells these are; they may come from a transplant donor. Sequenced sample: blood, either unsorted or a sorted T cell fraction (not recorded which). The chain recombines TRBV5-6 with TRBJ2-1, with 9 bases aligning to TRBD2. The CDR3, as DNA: TGTGCCAGCAGTTTAGCGGGAGTAAATGAGCAGTTCTTC. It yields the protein CASSLAGVNEQFF. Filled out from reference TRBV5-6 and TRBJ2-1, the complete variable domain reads DAGVTQSPTHLIKTRGQQVTLRCSPKSGHDTVSWYQQALGQGPQFIFQYYEEEERQRGNFPDRFSGHQFPNYSSELNVNALLLGDSALYLCASSLAGVNEQFFGPGTRLTVL.